The 2 T cell receptor beta chains below all came from one sample that was sequenced in a study of early T cells in non-severe SARS-CoV-2 infection. TCRdb called the 5' RACE reads again in MiXCR, with one record for every CDR3 protein. The sample has tens of thousands of distinct CDR3 sequences, over 9.5% seen once. Source: whole blood, taken at baseline. Receptor source: an adult who was a healthcare worker with PCR-confirmed SARS-CoV-2 infection or an uninfected control (not recorded which).

The rearrangement uses TRBV7-9 and TRBJ2-7; D unresolved. This CDR3 is built from 13 residues. The germline CDR1 and CDR2 sequences are SEHNR and FQNEAQ (reference sequence). The ends were cut back, 0 bases at V and 3 bases at J, with 6 bases in the middle. The CDR3 DNA is TGTGCCAGCAGCTTAGCCGGCCTCTACGAGCAGTACTTC. Its protein product is CASSLAGLYEQYF.

V usage is TRBV11-2 and J usage is TRBJ2-3, with 9 bases aligning to TRBD1. The CDR3 contains 18 residues. Losses at the gene ends were 1 base for V and 2 bases for J; bases not matched to a gene: 10. Germline lookup yields CDR1 SGHAT and CDR2 FQNNGV. The CDR3, as DNA: TGTGCCAGCAGCTTAGGCAACCCGGGACAGGGCTCCACAGATACGCAGTATTTT. Its translation is CASSLGNPGQGSTDTQYF.